This T cell receptor beta chain was sequenced in a study of patients and donors after allogeneic stem cell transplantation. This CDR3 comprises 13 residues. Germline V gives CDR1 SQVTM, CDR2 ANQGSEA. V lost 6 bases, J lost 2 bases, and 11 bases lay in between. TCRdb processed the RT-PCR reads anew with MiXCR; each CDR3 protein has one entry. The sample has 200,000 to 250,000 distinct CDR3 sequences; around an eighth are singletons. The chain recombines TRBV29-1 with TRBJ2-4, with D possibly TRBD2 on 5 matching bases. Material for sequencing was blood, either unsorted or a sorted T cell fraction (not recorded which). The sequence was obtained from a human donor who was either an allogeneic HSCT recipient or a stem cell or donor lymphocyte infusion donor (not recorded which). It is not recorded whose cells these are; they may come from a transplant donor. The CDR3 coding sequence is TGCAGCGTCGGGGAGAGGACCAAAAACATTCAGTACTTC. This translates into CSVGERTKNIQYF.